This TCR beta chain was sequenced for a study of regulatory T cells in long-lasting Graves disease. Whole-study findings and limits: Persistent Graves' patients had lower TCR diversity than newly diagnosed ones.

V was pared by 7 bases and J by 0 bases, with 6 bases of the junction left unmatched. The CDR3 covers 15 residues. The time point denotes: newly diagnosed GD, antithyroid drugs for less than 3 months. RNA isolated from PBMCs was used to make the TCR library. Researchers made TCR beta libraries by using iRepertoire HTBI primers and running Arm-PCR on CDR3 regions. TCRdb re-called the multiplex PCR reads through MiXCR, storing one row per CDR3 protein. The table includes around 460,000 distinct CDR3 sequences, around 15% detected once. In its sample, this clonotype was seen many times. The antigen is unknown. This sample was also put to use in a study of T cells in Graves' hyperthyroidism and ophthalmopathy. That study adds: Most thyroid clonotypes that were expanded above 0.001 also turned up in blood.

The material sequenced was peripheral blood mononuclear cells (PBMCs), taken at new diagnosis, from a patient treated with antithyroid drugs. The chain combines TRBV12-3 or TRBV12-4 with TRBJ2-1; 7 bases are shared with TRBD1. This sequence was found in a woman between 45 and 65 years old with Graves disease. CDR3 protein: CASKSTGSSYNEQFF. The CDR3 DNA reads TGTGCCAGCAAATCGACAGGGAGCTCCTACAATGAGCAGTTCTTC.